The source of this T cell receptor (beta chain) is a study of T cells in Graves' hyperthyroidism and ophthalmopathy. TCR beta CDR3 regions were amplified from RNA transcripts. The HTBI primer set drove a first-round RT-PCR of the TCR CDR3. One entry per CDR3 protein, called by TCRdb with MiXCR from the multiplex PCR reads. The sample lists about 500,000 distinct CDR3 sequences; about 16% were seen once. Trimming at V came to 5 bases and at J to 3 bases, leaving 10 bases not matched to a gene. Germline-derived CDR1 and CDR2 are MNHEY and SMNVEV (reference sequence). This CDR3 is 16 amino acids long. The study based diagnoses on clinical symptoms, serum thyroxine and TRAb, thyroid ultrasound and orbital computed tomography. Study conclusions and caveats: Most thyroid clonotypes that were expanded above 0.001 also turned up in blood.

This clonotype was seen only a few times. What it binds is not known. What was sequenced was blood. The sequence was obtained from a woman aged 30 to 39 with Graves' ophthalmopathy. The chain employs TRBV27 and TRBJ2-7, with TRBD2 identical over 10 bases. CDR3 nucleotides: TGTGCCAGCAGTGCAACCCCCGGGACTAGCGACTACGAGCAGTACTTC. As protein: CASSATPGTSDYEQYF.